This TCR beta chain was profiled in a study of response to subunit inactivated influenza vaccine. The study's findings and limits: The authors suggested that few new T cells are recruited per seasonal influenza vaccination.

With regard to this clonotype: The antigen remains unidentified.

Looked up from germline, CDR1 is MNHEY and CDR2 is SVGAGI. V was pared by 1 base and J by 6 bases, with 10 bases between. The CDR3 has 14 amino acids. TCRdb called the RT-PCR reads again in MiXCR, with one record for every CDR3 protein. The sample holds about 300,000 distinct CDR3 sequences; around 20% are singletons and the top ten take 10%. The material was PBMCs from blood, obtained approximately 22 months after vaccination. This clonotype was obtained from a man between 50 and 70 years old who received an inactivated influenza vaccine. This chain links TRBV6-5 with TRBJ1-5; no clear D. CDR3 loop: CASSYYGEGQPQHF. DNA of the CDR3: TGTGCCAGCAGTTACTATGGGGAAGGTCAGCCCCAGCATTTT.